This TCR beta chain was identified in a study of tumor-infiltrating lymphocytes in localized non-small cell lung cancer. TCRdb's table, derived via immunoSEQ multiplex PCR, lists solely in-frame clones and lacks some. Among about 12,000 clones listed, nearly 85% were seen once. J lost 6 bases, V lost 5 bases, and 7 bases had no gene match. The CDR3 loop spans 14 amino acids. CDR1 and CDR2 from the germline V gene are SEHNR and FQNEAQ (reference sequence). The origin of this receptor is a human donor with non-small cell lung cancer. V usage is TRBV7-9 and J usage is TRBJ1-2; 9 bases are a match to TRBD1. The sample was uninvolved lung tissue not adjacent to the tumor. This chain's CDR3 is CASSTRDRVDGYTF. Written as DNA, the CDR3 is TGTGCCAGCAGCACCAGGGACAGGGTTGATGGCTACACCTTC.